A single sample gave rise to the 6 T cell receptor beta chains below, sequenced in a study of shared clonotypes between healthy human individuals. Clones were read by immunoSEQ multiplex PCR, and TCRdb kept only the in-frame ones, dropping some. Among 2 million to 2.5 million clones listed, approximately 96% were seen once. Sequencing was done on a sample of naive CD4+ T cells sorted from blood. Subset reported: CD45RA+ positively selected. The receptors originated from a man younger than 35 in good health.

The CDR3: CAISVGPNLAEETQYF. CDR3 bases: TGTGCCATCAGTGTAGGCCCTAACCTAGCGGAAGAGACCCAGTACTTC. This rearrangement joins TRBV10-3 to TRBJ2-5; the match to TRBD2 covers 7 bases. V was pared by 4 bases and J by 3 bases, with 11 bases of the junction left unmatched. The CDR3 sequence is 16 residues long. Germline CDR1 is ENHRY and CDR2 is SYGVKD.

This sequence joins TRBV7-2 and TRBJ1-2; a possible D gene is TRBD1 (5 bases). CDR3 length: 12 residues. Germline V gene data show CDR1 as SGHTA and CDR2 as FQGNSA. Trimming removed 0 bases at V and 10 bases at J, with 9 bases between. The CDR3 DNA follows: TGTGCCAGCAGCTTAGCCAGGGCGCCCTACACCTTC. Protein: CASSLARAPYTF.

The chain couples TRBV5-4 to TRBJ1-4; TRBD1 matches at 9 bases. The CDR3 length is 16 residues. Germline CDR1 SGHNT, CDR2 YYREEE (reference sequence). J lost 0 bases, V lost 3 bases, and 3 bases had no gene match. CDR3 protein: CASSSGQGATNEKLFF. The CDR3, as DNA: TGTGCCAGCAGCTCGGGACAGGGCGCAACTAATGAAAAACTGTTTTTT.

The V call is TRBV27, the J call TRBJ2-3, with D uncertain. Germline CDR1 MNHEY, CDR2 SMNVEV (reference sequence). The length of the CDR3 is 15 residues. V was shortened by 5 bases and J by 2 bases, with 14 bases between the two germline ends. DNA of the CDR3: TGTGCCAGCAGTCTCTATACGGTCGACACAGATACGCAGTATTTT. Translating gives CASSLYTVDTDTQYF.

The rearrangement links TRBV4-1 to TRBJ1-6; 7 nucleotides line up with TRBD1. The CDR3 consists of 16 residues. V shed 3 bases, J shed 3 bases, and the junction held 5 bases outside the gene matches. Germline CDR1 is MGHRA and CDR2 is YSYEKL. The CDR3 sequence: CASSHEGADYNSPLHF. The CDR3, as DNA: TGCGCCAGCAGCCACGAGGGGGCAGACTATAATTCACCCCTCCACTTT.

This chain uses TRBV7-9 with TRBJ1-4; 7 bases are a match to TRBD1. In germline, CDR1 is SEHNR, CDR2 FQNEAQ (reference sequence). This CDR3 is 16 amino acids long. The junction had 13 bases not matched to a gene; V was cut back by 5 bases and J by 7 bases. CDR3 loop: CASSPYPDREGEKLFF. CDR3 nucleotides: TGTGCCAGCAGCCCCTACCCCGACAGGGAAGGTGAAAAACTGTTTTTT.